This T cell receptor (beta chain) was sequenced in a study of memory CD4+ T cells and cytomegalovirus serostatus. Whole-study findings and limits: CD4+ memory repertoires contained about 40% of the roughly 160 reported CMV TCRbeta sequences. CMV serostatus prediction reached median AUC 0.95, or 0.91 with US-trained model.

On this clone itself: The target antigen is unknown.

From germline, CDR1 is MDHEN and CDR2 SYDVKM. This CDR3 is 18 amino acids long. Trimming took 6 bases from V and 3 from J; bases not matched to a gene: 17. The sort gate was single viable CD3+CD4+CD8-CD45RO+ cells for memory CD4+ T cells. Donors' CMV status reflects serum IgG against pp150, pp28, p38, p52. The repertoire was sequenced with immunoSEQ multiplex PCR; TCRdb's copy has only in-frame clones and lacks some. This table has tens of thousands of clones, approximately 75% appearing once. The sample taken for sequencing was memory CD4+ T cells from blood. This TCR was recovered from an adult in good health and CMV-seronegative. The V gene is TRBV28, the J gene TRBJ2-7, with TRBD2 matching 10 bases. As DNA, the CDR3 is TGTGCCAGCAGCTCGAATCTGGCTAGCGGGAGACCCCTCTACGAGCAGTACTTC. This translates into CASSSNLASGRPLYEQYF.